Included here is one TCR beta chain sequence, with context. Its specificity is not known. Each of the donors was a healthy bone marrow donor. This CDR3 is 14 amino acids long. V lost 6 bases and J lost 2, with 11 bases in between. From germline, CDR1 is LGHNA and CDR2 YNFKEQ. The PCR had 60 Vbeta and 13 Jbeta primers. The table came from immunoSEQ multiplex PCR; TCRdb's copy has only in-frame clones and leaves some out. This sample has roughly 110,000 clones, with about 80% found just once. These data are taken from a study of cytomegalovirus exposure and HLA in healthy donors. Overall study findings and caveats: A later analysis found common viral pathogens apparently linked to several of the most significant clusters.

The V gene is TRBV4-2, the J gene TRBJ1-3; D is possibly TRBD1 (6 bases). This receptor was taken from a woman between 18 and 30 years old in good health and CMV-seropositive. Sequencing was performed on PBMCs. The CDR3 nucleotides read TGTGCCAGCAGTCTAACAGGGCCTGGAAACACCATATATTTT. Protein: CASSLTGPGNTIYF.